This TCR beta chain was recorded in a study of CXCR3-negative and CXCR3-positive naive CD8 T cells. CD45RO-CCR7+CD27+CD95- defined naive CD8+ T cells. Comments on this clonotype: Its antigen is unknown.

Study conclusions and caveats: Comparison of naive subsets found surface CD5 to be comparable, and TCR strength was inferred on the basis of TRB CDR3 properties. Comparably high diversity was seen in both naive subsets, and much lower diversity in memory CD8+ cells.

With UMI labels, 5' RACE was used to prepare the TRB cDNA libraries. After re-calling the 5' RACE reads, TCRdb lists one entry per CDR3 protein, DNA absent. This sample carries about 120,000 distinct CDR3 sequences, with about 0.44% going to the ten biggest clones. CDR1 is LGHDT and CDR2 is YNNKEL in the germline V gene (reference sequence). The CDR3 is made up of 15 amino acids. Input material: naive CXCR3- CD8+ T cells from blood. Subset specified: CD45RO-CCR7+CD27+CD95- naive CD8+ T cells lacking CXCR3 (TNR3-). This TCR derives from a human donor in good health. Some clones in this sample may be carry-over from other donors' samples. The genes are TRBV3-1 and TRBJ2-5; TCRdb indicates TRBD1, and absent DNA this call remains unverified. The CDR3 is CASSHRQGARETQYF.